This T cell receptor (beta chain) was sequenced in a study of blood T cell repertoires in COVID-19. About the study: Nucleic acid was either cDNA or gDNA, and it came from T cells, B-cell-depleted T cells, or PBMCs.

Germline lookup yields CDR1 SGHTS and CDR2 YDEGEE. This CDR3 region has 14 residues. With 4 bases removed from V and 4 bases from J, the gap between germline ends came to 14 bases. Sequenced by immunoSEQ multiplex PCR; TCRdb stores in-frame clones only, minus some. This sample has approximately 220,000 clones, with around 82% found just once. This chain connects TRBV5-8 to TRBJ1-2; a possible D gene is TRBD1 (6 bases). Sequenced sample: peripheral blood. This sequence was found in a woman in her twenties or thirties who had recovered from COVID-19. The CDR3 nucleotides are TGTGCCAGCAGCCCAAAGACACAGGGCTATGGCTACACCTTC. Protein: CASSPKTQGYGYTF.